Listed below are T cell receptor beta chains from one sample, sequenced in a study of T-cell reconstitution after alpha-beta-depleted transplantation in children. TCRdb independently ran MiXCR on the PCR reads; one entry per CDR3 protein. The table has about 98,000 distinct CDR3 sequences, roughly a quarter seen once. The source was PBMCs, collected before TCRalphabeta/CD19-depleted stem cell transplant. The receptors derive from a boy under 10 years old with acute lymphoblastic leukemia, due to receive a stem cell transplant. CDR3s include the opening cysteine and the closing phenylalanine or tryptophan. The order of the fields is D gene, V gene, clone size, J gene, CDR3 protein, CDR3 DNA. A D gene is named only where the DNA matches it firmly. Expanded clones get a size class; other rows say once, few or many, or leave the size out.

D: NA
V: TRBV5-1
size: few
J: TRBJ1-6
CDR3: CASSLKGSSYNSPLHF
DNA: TGCGCCAGCAGCTTGAAAGGGAGCTCCTATAATTCACCCCTCCACTTT

D: TRBD2
V: TRBV11-2
size: NA
J: TRBJ2-5
CDR3: CASSSGLFGETQYF
DNA: TGTGCCAGCAGCTCGGGACTATTCGGGGAGACCCAGTACTTC

D: NA
V: TRBV20-1
size: NA
J: TRBJ2-6
CDR3: CSASNRAKGLTSGANVLTF
DNA: TGCAGTGCTAGTAACAGGGCCAAAGGGCTCACCTCTGGGGCCAACGTCCTGACTTTC

D: TRBD1
V: TRBV4-1
size: few
J: TRBJ2-7
CDR3: CASSRTLTGGWNEQYF
DNA: TGCGCCAGCAGCCGGACCTTGACAGGGGGCTGGAACGAGCAGTACTTC

D: TRBD1
V: TRBV12-3/TRBV12-4
size: NA
J: TRBJ1-1
CDR3: CASSRDSLYTEAFF
DNA: TGTGCCAGCAGCCGGGACAGCCTTTACACTGAAGCTTTCTTT

D: NA
V: TRBV5-1
size: NA
J: TRBJ2-2
CDR3: CASRGGELFF
DNA: TGCGCCAGCAGAGGCGGGGAGCTGTTTTTT

D: NA
V: TRBV19
size: NA
J: TRBJ2-1
CDR3: CASSSDGEQFF
DNA: TGTGCCAGTAGTTCGGACGGGGAGCAGTTCTTC

D: TRBD1
V: TRBV7-2
size: few
J: TRBJ2-1
CDR3: CASSKNGQGNEQFF
DNA: TGTGCCAGCAGCAAGAATGGACAGGGGAATGAGCAGTTCTTC

D: NA
V: TRBV20-1
size: few
J: TRBJ2-3
CDR3: CSAILKQGRGTDTQYF
DNA: TGCAGTGCTATCCTGAAACAGGGTAGAGGCACAGATACGCAGTATTTT

D: NA
V: TRBV6-1
size: NA
J: TRBJ2-2
CDR3: CASALLKGANTGELFF
DNA: TGTGCCAGCGCCCTATTAAAAGGGGCGAACACCGGGGAGCTGTTTTTT

D: TRBD2
V: TRBV29-1
size: NA
J: TRBJ2-7
CDR3: CSIPISGRASVNEQYF
DNA: TGCAGTATTCCTATAAGCGGGAGGGCCTCGGTAAACGAGCAGTACTTC

D: NA
V: TRBV6-2/TRBV6-3
size: many
J: TRBJ2-7
CDR3: CASGWGVDEQYF
DNA: TGTGCCAGCGGTTGGGGGGTGGACGAGCAGTACTTC

D: NA
V: TRBV29-1
size: few
J: TRBJ2-7
CDR3: CSVGVKGYEQYF
DNA: TGCAGCGTTGGGGTCAAGGGCTACGAGCAGTACTTC

D: NA
V: TRBV5-6
size: NA
J: TRBJ2-6
CDR3: CASSLTGYLTF
DNA: TGTGCCAGCAGCCTGACGGGTTACCTGACTTTC

D: NA
V: TRBV6-5
size: NA
J: TRBJ2-3
CDR3: CASGNTDTQYF
DNA: TGTGCCAGCGGGAACACAGATACGCAGTATTTT

D: TRBD2
V: TRBV27
size: NA
J: TRBJ2-7
CDR3: CASSSSGGAPSEQYF
DNA: TGTGCCAGCAGTTCTAGCGGAGGGGCCCCGTCCGAGCAGTACTTC

D: NA
V: TRBV7-9
size: NA
J: TRBJ2-7
CDR3: CANSLPTTGTNEQYF
DNA: TGTGCCAACAGCCTCCCGACCACAGGGACGAACGAGCAGTACTTC

D: TRBD2
V: TRBV11-3
size: NA
J: TRBJ2-3
CDR3: CASSFSGRKDTQYF
DNA: TGTGCCAGCAGCTTTAGCGGGAGAAAAGATACGCAGTATTTT

D: NA
V: TRBV27
size: NA
J: TRBJ2-1
CDR3: CASSLWSGGANEQFF
DNA: TGTGCCAGCAGTTTGTGGAGCGGAGGGGCCAATGAGCAGTTCTTC

D: NA
V: TRBV13
size: NA
J: TRBJ2-1
CDR3: CASSLGGYGPAGFF
DNA: TGTGCCAGCAGCTTAGGCGGTTACGGCCCAGCCGGGTTCTTC

D: TRBD2
V: TRBV12-3/TRBV12-4
size: few
J: TRBJ2-1
CDR3: CASSPLAGDRNEQFF
DNA: TGTGCCAGCAGCCCCTTAGCGGGAGACAGGAATGAGCAGTTCTTC

D: NA
V: TRBV7-9
size: NA
J: TRBJ2-1
CDR3: CASSLASAYNEQFF
DNA: TGTGCCAGCAGCTTAGCGAGTGCCTACAATGAGCAGTTCTTC

D: TRBD1
V: TRBV19
size: NA
J: TRBJ2-1
CDR3: CASSPDRGLGHEQFF
DNA: TGTGCCAGTAGTCCCGACAGGGGGCTTGGGCATGAGCAGTTCTTC

D: NA
V: TRBV5-1
size: NA
J: TRBJ1-4
CDR3: CASRRGGSNEKLFF
DNA: TGCGCCAGCAGACGAGGGGGGTCAAATGAAAAACTGTTTTTT

D: NA
V: TRBV7-9
size: many
J: TRBJ2-7
CDR3: CASSPLGPASYEQYF
DNA: TGTGCCAGCAGCCCTCTGGGCCCGGCCTCCTACGAGCAGTACTTC

D: NA
V: TRBV27
size: NA
J: TRBJ1-6
CDR3: CASSLGGGTNSPLHF
DNA: TGTGCCAGCAGTTTAGGTGGGGGCACTAATTCACCCCTCCACTTT

D: NA
V: TRBV6-2/TRBV6-3
size: NA
J: TRBJ2-5
CDR3: CASSETETQYF
DNA: TGTGCCAGCAGTGAAACGGAGACCCAGTACTTC

D: NA
V: TRBV15
size: few
J: TRBJ1-5
CDR3: CATSRVNQPQHF
DNA: TGTGCCACCAGCAGAGTCAATCAGCCCCAGCATTTT

D: NA
V: TRBV15
size: NA
J: TRBJ2-1
CDR3: CATRTDRSSYNEQFF
DNA: TGTGCCACCAGAACGGACAGAAGCTCCTACAATGAGCAGTTCTTC

D: NA
V: TRBV15
size: NA
J: TRBJ2-3
CDR3: CATSGKAEDTDTQYF
DNA: TGTGCCACCAGCGGTAAAGCGGAGGACACAGATACGCAGTATTTT